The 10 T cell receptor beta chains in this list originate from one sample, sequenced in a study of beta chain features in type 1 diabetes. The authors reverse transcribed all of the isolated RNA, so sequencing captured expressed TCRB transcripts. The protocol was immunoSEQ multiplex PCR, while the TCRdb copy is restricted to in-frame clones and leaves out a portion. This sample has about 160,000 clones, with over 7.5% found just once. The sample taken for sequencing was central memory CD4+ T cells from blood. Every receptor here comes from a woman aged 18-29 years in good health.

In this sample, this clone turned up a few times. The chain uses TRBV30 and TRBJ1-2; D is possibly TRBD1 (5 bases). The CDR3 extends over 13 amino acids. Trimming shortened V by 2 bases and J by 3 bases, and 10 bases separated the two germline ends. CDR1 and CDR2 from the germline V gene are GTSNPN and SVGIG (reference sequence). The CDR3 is CAWSKGVDYGYTF. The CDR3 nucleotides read TGTGCCTGGAGTAAAGGGGTTGACTATGGCTACACCTTC.

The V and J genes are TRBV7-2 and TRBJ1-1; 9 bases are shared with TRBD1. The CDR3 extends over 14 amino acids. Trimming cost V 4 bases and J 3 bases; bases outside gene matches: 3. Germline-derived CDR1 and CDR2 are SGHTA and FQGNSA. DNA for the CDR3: TGTGCCAGCAGCTCCACAGGGGGCTACACTGAAGCTTTCTTT. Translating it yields CASSSTGGYTEAFF.

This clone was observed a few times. CDR3 residues: CATSTRLASYNEQFF. The CDR3, as DNA: TGTGCCACCAGCACAAGGCTAGCTTCCTACAATGAGCAGTTCTTC. The V and J genes are TRBV15 and TRBJ2-1, with D possibly matching TRBD2 (5 bases). V lost 4 bases, J lost 1 base, and 11 bases lay in between. CDR1 is LNHNV and CDR2 is YYDKDF in the germline V gene (reference sequence). The CDR3 has 15 residues. The complete variable domain, with remaining parts taken from reference TRBV15 and TRBJ2-1, reads DAMVIQNPRYQVTQFGKPVTLSCSQTLNHNVMYWYQQKSSQAPKLLFHYYDKDFNNEADTPDNFQSRRPNTSFCFLDIRSPGLGDTAMYLCATSTRLASYNEQFFGPGTRLTVL.

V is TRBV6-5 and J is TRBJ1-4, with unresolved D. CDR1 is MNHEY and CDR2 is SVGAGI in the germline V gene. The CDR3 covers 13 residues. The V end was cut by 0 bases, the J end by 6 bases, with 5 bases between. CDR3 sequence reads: CASSYSRDEKLFF. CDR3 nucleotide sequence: TGTGCCAGCAGTTACTCGAGGGATGAAAAACTGTTTTTT.

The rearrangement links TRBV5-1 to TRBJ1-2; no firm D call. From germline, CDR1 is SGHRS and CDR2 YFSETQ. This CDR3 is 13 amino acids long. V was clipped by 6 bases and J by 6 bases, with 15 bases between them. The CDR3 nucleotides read TGCGCCAGCATCCCCAACCGGGGAGATGGCTACACCTTC. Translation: CASIPNRGDGYTF.

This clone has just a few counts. The CDR3 DNA follows: TGTGCCAGCTCACCCACAGCCGCTAGCACAGATACGCAGTATTTT. Its protein product is CASSPTAASTDTQYF. The chain couples TRBV18 to TRBJ2-3, with D unclear. The CDR3 contains 15 residues. The germline V gene encodes CDR1 KGHSH and CDR2 LQKENI. Trimming left V 3 bases short and J 0 bases short, with 10 bases between.

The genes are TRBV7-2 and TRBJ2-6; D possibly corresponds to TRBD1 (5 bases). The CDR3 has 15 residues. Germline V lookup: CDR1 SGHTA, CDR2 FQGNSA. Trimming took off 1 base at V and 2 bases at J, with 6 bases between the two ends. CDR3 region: CASSLGGAGANVLTF. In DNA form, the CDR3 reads TGTGCCAGCAGCTTAGGGGGCGCTGGGGCCAACGTCCTGACTTTC. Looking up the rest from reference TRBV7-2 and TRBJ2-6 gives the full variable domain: GAGVSQSPSNKVTEKGKDVELRCDPISGHTALYWYRQSLGQGLEFLIYFQGNSAPDKSGLPSDRFSAERTGGSVSTLTIQRTQQEDSAVYLCASSLGGAGANVLTFGAGSRLTVL.

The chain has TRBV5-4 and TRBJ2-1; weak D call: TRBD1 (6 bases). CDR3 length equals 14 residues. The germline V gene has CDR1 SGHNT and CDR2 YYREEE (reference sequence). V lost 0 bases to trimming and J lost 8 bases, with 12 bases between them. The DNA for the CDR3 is TGTGCCAGCAGCTTGGAACAGAACAGGGATGAGCAGTTCTTC. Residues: CASSLEQNRDEQFF.

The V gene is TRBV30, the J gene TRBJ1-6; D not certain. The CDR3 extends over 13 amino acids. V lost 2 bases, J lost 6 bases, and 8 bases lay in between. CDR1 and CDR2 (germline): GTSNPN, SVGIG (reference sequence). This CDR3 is CAWSPGFNSPLHF. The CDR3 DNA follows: TGTGCCTGGAGTCCAGGTTTTAATTCACCCCTCCACTTT.

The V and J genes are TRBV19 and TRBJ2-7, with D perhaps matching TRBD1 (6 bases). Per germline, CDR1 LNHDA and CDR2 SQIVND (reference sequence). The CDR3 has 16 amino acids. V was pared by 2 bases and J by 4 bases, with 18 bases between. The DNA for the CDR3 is TGTGCCAGTAGTATAACGTACTTACAGGGAGATTACGAGCAGTACTTC. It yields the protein CASSITYLQGDYEQYF.